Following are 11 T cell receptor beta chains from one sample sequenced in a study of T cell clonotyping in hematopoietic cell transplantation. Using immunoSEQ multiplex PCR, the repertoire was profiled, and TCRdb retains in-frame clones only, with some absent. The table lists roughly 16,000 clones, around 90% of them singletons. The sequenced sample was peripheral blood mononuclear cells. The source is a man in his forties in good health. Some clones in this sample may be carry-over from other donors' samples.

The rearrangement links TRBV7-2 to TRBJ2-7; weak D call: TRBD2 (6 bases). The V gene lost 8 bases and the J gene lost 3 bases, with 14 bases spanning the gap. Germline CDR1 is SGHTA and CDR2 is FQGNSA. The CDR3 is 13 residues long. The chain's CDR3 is CASDPVGGYEQYF. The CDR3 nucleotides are TGTGCCAGCGACCCGGTCGGGGGCTACGAGCAGTACTTC.

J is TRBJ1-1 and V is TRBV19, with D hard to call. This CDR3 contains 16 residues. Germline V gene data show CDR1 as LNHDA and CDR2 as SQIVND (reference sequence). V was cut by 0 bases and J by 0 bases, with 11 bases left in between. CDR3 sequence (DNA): TGTGCCAGTAGTATAGATTTGCGGGGATTGAACACTGAAGCTTTCTTT. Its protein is CASSIDLRGLNTEAFF.

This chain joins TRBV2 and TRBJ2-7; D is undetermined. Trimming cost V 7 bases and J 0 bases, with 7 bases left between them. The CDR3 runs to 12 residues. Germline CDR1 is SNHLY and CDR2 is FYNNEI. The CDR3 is CASNGVSYEQYF. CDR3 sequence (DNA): TGTGCCAGCAATGGGGTCTCCTACGAGCAGTACTTC.

CDR3 DNA sequence: TGTGCCAGCAGTGAATTTGGGGGGAATGAAAAACTGTTTTTT. The encoded protein is CASSEFGGNEKLFF. The chain is built from TRBV2 and TRBJ1-4, with TRBD1 as a possible D gene (5 bases). CDR1 SNHLY and CDR2 FYNNEI come from the germline V gene. There are 14 residues in the CDR3. Trimming took 2 bases from V and 5 from J, leaving 9 bases between them.

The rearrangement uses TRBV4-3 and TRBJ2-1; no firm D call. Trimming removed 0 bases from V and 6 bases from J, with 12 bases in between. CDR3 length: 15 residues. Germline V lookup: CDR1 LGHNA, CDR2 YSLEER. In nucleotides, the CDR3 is TGCGCCAGCAGCCAAGATATCTCGGAGTTCAATGAGCAGTTCTTC. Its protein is CASSQDISEFNEQFF.

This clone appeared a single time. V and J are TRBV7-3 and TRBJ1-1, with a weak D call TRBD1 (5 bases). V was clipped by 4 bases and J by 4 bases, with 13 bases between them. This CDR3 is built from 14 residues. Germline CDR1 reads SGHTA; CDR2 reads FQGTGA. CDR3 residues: CASSSGVGGTEAFF. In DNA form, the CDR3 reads TGTGCCAGCAGCTCGGGGGTTGGTGGCACTGAAGCTTTCTTT.

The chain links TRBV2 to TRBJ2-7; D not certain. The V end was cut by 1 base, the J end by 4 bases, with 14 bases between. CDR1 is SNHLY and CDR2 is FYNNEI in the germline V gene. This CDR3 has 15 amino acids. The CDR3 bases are TGTGCCAGCAGTGAAGAGGCAGGTTCTCCTTACGAGCAGTACTTC. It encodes CASSEEAGSPYEQYF.

This CDR3 reads CASSESDTQYF. In nucleotides, the CDR3 is TGTGCCAGCAGTGAATCAGATACGCAGTATTTT. The chain links TRBV2 to TRBJ2-3; no firm D call. The CDR3 extends over 11 amino acids. V was cut by 2 bases and J by 4 bases, with 1 base left in between. From germline, CDR1 is SNHLY and CDR2 FYNNEI.

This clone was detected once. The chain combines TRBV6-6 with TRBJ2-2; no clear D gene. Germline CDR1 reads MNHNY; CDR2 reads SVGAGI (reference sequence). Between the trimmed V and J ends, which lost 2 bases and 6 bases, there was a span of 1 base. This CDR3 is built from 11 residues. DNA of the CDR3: TGTGCCAGCAGTTACGCCGGGGAGCTGTTTTTT. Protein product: CASSYAGELFF.

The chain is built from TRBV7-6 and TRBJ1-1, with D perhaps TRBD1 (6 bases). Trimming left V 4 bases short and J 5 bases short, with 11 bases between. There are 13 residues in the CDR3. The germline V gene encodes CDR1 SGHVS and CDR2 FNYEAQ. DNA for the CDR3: TGTGCCAGCAGCTACAGGGAGGAGACTGAAGCTTTCTTT. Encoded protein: CASSYREETEAFF.

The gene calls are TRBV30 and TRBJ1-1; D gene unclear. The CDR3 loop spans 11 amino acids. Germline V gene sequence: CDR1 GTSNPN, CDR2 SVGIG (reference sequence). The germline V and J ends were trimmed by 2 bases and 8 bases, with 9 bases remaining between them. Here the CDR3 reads CAWSPTREAFF. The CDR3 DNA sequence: TGTGCCTGGAGTCCAACTAGAGAAGCTTTCTTT.